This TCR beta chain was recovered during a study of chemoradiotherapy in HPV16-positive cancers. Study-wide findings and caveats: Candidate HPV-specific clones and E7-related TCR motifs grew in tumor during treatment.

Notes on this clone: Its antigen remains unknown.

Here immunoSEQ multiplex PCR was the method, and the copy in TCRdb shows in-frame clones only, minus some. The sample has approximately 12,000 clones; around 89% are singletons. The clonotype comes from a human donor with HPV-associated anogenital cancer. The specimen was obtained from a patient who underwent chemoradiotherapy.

For the CDR3, the DNA is TGTGCCACCAGCCCCCCAGGGGGCGGAGAGACCCAGTACTTC. Its translation is CATSPPGGGETQYF. The rearrangement joins TRBV15 to TRBJ2-5; 8 bases line up with TRBD1. The CDR3 totals 14 residues. Germline loops: CDR1 LNHNV, CDR2 YYDKDF (reference sequence). The J segment lost 4 bases and the V segment lost 5 bases, leaving 6 bases of the junction unmatched. Based on the CDR3 plus reference TRBV15 and TRBJ2-5, the full variable domain is DAMVIQNPRYQVTQFGKPVTLSCSQTLNHNVMYWYQQKSSQAPKLLFHYYDKDFNNEADTPDNFQSRRPNTSFCFLDIRSPGLGDTAMYLCATSPPGGGETQYFGPGTRLLVL.